This T cell receptor (beta chain) was profiled in a study of Graves' ophthalmopathy and Graves' hyperthyroidism listed by TCRdb under 2018. General notes on the study: Peripheral blood samples were taken at the time of initial diagnosis, before any treatment was given. In about six hyperthyroidism patients, T-cell repertoires of thyroid tissue and blood were compared. An independent validation cohort was composed of fewer than 20 hyperthyroidism patients and approximately 15 patients who later progressed from hyperthyroidism to ophthalmopathy. Following sample collection, hyperthyroidism patients were given methimazole at a starting dose of 30 mg daily, and ophthalmopathy patients were given high-dose intravenous methylprednisolone. The study used TCR beta repertoire signatures to distinguish Graves' ophthalmopathy from Graves' hyperthyroidism and to predict progression to ophthalmopathy. In total, approximately 130 blood samples were TCR-sequenced: 40 to 45 ophthalmopathy, some 75 hyperthyroidism and some 17 hyperthyroidism-to-ophthalmopathy patients. To explore V-J signatures distinguishing ophthalmopathy from hyperthyroidism, a discovery set of about a hundred patients (about 41 ophthalmopathy, roughly 56 stable hyperthyroidism) was enrolled. The full study reports these points: In validation, the model predicted ophthalmopathy progression with over 60% sensitivity and 72% to 80% specificity; 12 predicted patients were CT-confirmed with GO in a median of roughly 6.8 months. Most expanded thyroid clonotypes with a frequency above 0.001 also appeared in blood, which suggests that blood repertoires may reflect the immune response in the thyroid. In cross-validation, the 13-signature model distinguished ophthalmopathy from stable hyperthyroidism with approximately 85% sensitivity and about 84% specificity, and in the test set the corresponding values were approximately 79% and 70%. No statistical method was used to set the sample size in advance, and the investigators knew which group each participant was assigned to.

TCR beta CDR3 regions were amplified from RNA transcripts for repertoire sequencing. HTBI primers and the Qiagen OneStep RT-PCR kit were used in a first-round RT-PCR, which was followed by a second-round multiplex PCR, size selection and purification. Libraries were sequenced on an Illumina HiSeq2000 using paired-end 100 bp reads. Processing in the source paper ran as follows. Reads were processed with SOAPnuke, discarding reads with adapters, uncalled bases, mean Phred below 15, or no exact constant-primer or identifier match. COPE v1.2.5 was used to merge high-quality paired reads. Clonotypes were defined as unique nucleotide sequences and were aligned to IMGT TRB V, D and J references using MiTCR v1.1. Only V-J combinations with frequency above 0.0001 were analysed, covering about 99% of repertoires. A TCR clonal expansion and chaos score per V-J combination was defined as the ratio of F50 clonal expansion to chaos observed in the TCRdist matrix. Welch's t-statistics and random forest were used to narrow the features down to around 13 V-J combinations, which were then fed into a naive Bayes classifier. The similarity between thyroid and blood repertoires was quantified using the Morisita-Horn index. In-frame beta chains were kept once TCRdb had trimmed the public reads at Q25 with fastp and called clones with MiXCR. Identical CDR3 protein sequences are pooled into one entry, listed with their most common genes and DNA. These V and J calls originate from TCRdb's pipeline instead of the authors' own analysis. The sample yields about 700,000 distinct CDR3 sequences; around 40% were counted once. The leading ten clones occupy around 40% of the sample.

In the germline V gene, CDR1 corresponds to MGHRA and CDR2 to YSYEKL. Between the V and J ends, shortened by 4 bases and 8 bases respectively, the junction contains 11 bases. The CDR3 contains 13 residues, cysteine and phenylalanine counted. Kept here is only the CDR3 DNA, which spans 39 bases and is read in frame from base 1. This clonotype appeared a few times. No cognate antigen has been identified for it. No quality values exist for individual bases; no much larger clone is one base distant. The ophthalmopathy patients had moderately to severely active disease, with a Clinical Activity Score of 3 or higher, a NOSPECS grade of 4 or higher, and a disease duration of less than 3 months. Patients with other autoimmune diseases, uncontrolled infections, pregnancy or lactation were excluded from the study. Clinical symptoms, serum thyroxine, TRAb, thyroid ultrasound and orbital computed tomography were used for diagnosis. Using Ficoll-Paque density gradient centrifugation, PBMCs were isolated from less than 13 ml of fresh peripheral blood. Total RNA was extracted using Trizol reagent, and RNA quality was checked on an Agilent 2100 Bioanalyzer.

The sample taken for sequencing was peripheral blood. Rearrangement joined TRBV4-1 to TRBJ2-2; perhaps TRBD1 is the D gene, with 6 bases matching. This sequence originates from an adult man with Graves' ophthalmopathy. The nucleotide sequence reads TGCGCCAGCAGCCCACAGGGTTTGGGGGAGCTGTTTTTT. This codes for CASSPQGLGELFF.